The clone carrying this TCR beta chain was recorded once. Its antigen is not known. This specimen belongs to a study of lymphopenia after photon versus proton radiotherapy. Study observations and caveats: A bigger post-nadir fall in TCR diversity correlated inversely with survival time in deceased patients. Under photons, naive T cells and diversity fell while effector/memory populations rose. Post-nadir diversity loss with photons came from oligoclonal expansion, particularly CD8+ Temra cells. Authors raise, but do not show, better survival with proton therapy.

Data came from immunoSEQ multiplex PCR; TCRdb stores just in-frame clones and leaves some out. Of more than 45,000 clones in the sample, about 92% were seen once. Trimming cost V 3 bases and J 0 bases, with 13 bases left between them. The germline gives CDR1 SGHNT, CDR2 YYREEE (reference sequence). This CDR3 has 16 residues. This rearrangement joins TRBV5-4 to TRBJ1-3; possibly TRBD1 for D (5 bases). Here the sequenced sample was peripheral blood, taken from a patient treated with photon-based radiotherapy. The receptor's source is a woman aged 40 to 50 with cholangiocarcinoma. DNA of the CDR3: TGTGCCAGCAGCTCGCCGGGGGGAGACTCTGGAAACACCATATATTTT. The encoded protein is CASSSPGGDSGNTIYF.